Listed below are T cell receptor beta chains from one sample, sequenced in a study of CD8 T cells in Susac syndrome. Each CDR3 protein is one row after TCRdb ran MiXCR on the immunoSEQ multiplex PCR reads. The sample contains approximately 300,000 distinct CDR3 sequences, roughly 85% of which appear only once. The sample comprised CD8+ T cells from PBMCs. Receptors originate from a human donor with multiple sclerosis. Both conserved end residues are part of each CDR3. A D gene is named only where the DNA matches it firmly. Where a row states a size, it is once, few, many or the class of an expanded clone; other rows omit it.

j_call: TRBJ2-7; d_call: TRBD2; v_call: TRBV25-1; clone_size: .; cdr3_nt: TGTGCCAGCAGTGTAGCGGGAGCGATGGTAAACGAGCAGTACTTC; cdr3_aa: CASSVAGAMVNEQYF
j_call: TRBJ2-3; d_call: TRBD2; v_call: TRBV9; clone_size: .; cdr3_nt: TGTGCCAGCAGCGTAGATGCGCTAGCGGGAGACGCTACGCAGTATTTT; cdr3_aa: CASSVDALAGDATQYF
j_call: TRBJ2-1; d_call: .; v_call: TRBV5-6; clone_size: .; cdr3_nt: TGTGCCAGCAGCCCTCGTCCGAGCTCCTACAATGAGCAGTTCTTC; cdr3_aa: CASSPRPSSYNEQFF
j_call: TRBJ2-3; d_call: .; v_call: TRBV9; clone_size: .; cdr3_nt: TGTGCCAGCAGCGTAGCCGAGTGGGAGCTAACAGATACGCAGTATTTT; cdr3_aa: CASSVAEWELTDTQYF
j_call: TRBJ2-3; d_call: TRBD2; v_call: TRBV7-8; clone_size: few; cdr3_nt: TGTGCCAGCAGCAACCAGCGGGAGGGCCCGGATACGCAGTATTTT; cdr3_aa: CASSNQREGPDTQYF
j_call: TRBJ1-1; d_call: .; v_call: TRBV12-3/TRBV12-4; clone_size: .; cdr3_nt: TGTGCCAGCAGTCTCCAGGATCTGGACACTGAAGCTTTCTTT; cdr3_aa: CASSLQDLDTEAFF
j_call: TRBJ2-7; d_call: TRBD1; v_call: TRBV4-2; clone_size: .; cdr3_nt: TGTGCCAGCAGCCAACTTGGGGACAGGGAGTCCTACGAGCAGTACTTC; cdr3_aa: CASSQLGDRESYEQYF
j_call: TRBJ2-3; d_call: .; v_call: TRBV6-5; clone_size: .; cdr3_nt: TGTGCCAGCAGTTACTACCACAAGTTGTCTGGGACAGATACGCAGTATTTT; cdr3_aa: CASSYYHKLSGTDTQYF
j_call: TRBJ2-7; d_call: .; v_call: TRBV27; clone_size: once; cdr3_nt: TGTGCCAGCAGCCCCCTTAGGGAGGGGGGCTACGAGCAGTACTTC; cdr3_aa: CASSPLREGGYEQYF
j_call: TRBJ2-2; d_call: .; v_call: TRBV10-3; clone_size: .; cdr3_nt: TGTGCCATCAGGCACGGGACGGGCTACACCGGGGAGCTGTTTTTT; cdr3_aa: CAIRHGTGYTGELFF
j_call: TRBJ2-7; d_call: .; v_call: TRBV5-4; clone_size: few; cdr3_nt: TGTGCCAGCAGCTTCGACAGTAATTACGAGCAGTACTTC; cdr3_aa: CASSFDSNYEQYF
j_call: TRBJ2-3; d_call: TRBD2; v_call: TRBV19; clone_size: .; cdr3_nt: TGTGCCAGTAGTGGGACTAGCGGGAGTACAGATACGCAGTATTTT; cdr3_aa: CASSGTSGSTDTQYF
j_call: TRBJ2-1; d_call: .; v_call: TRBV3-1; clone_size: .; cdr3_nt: TGTGCCAGCACCTTTGACGGAGAGCAGTTCTTC; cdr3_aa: CASTFDGEQFF
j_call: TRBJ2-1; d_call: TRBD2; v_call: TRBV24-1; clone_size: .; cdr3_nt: TGTGCCACCAGTGATCCCGCAACCACTAGCGGGAGCAACAATGAGCAGTTCTTC; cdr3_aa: CATSDPATTSGSNNEQFF
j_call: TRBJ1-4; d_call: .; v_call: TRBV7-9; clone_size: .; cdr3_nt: TGTGCCAGCAGCTTACTCGGTGACAGAGCTAGGGAAAAACTGTTTTTT; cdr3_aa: CASSLLGDRAREKLFF
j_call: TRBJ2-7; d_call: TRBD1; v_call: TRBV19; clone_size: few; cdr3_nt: TGTGCCAGTAGTGTCGGACAGGGGACCTACGAGCAGTACTTC; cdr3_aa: CASSVGQGTYEQYF
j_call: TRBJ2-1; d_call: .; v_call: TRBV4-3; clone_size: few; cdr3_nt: TGCGCCAGCAGCCAAGATTTGGGCGAGCAGTTCTTC; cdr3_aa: CASSQDLGEQFF
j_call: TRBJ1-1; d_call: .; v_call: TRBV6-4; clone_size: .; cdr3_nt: TGTGCCAGCAGTGACCTGCCAGGGACCACTGAAGCTTTCTTT; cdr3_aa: CASSDLPGTTEAFF
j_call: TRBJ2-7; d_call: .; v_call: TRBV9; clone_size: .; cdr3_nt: TGTGCCAGCAGCCGAAAGGCTAGCCGGGAGCAGTACTTC; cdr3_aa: CASSRKASREQYF
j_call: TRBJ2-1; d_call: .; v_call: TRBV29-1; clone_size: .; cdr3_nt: TGCAGCGTTGAACAGGGGTCGTCCGCCTACAATGAGCAGTTCTTC; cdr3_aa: CSVEQGSSAYNEQFF
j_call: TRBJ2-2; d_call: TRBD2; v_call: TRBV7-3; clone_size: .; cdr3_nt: TGTGCCAGCAGCTTAACGCCCGCGGGAGCGAACACCGGGGAGCTGTTTTTT; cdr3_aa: CASSLTPAGANTGELFF
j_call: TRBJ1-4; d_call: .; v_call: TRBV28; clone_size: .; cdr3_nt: TGTGCCAGCAGTCCACGCCGATCCGGGACGGGAAATGAAAAACTGTTTTTT; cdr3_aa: CASSPRRSGTGNEKLFF
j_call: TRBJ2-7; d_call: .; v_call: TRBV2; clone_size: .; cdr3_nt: TGTGCCAGCAGTGAAAGGCTAGCCTCTGGTGTGGAGCAGTACTTC; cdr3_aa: CASSERLASGVEQYF
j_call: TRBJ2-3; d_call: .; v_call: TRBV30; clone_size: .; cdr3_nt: TGTGCCTGGAGTTTAGCTTCTAGCACAGATACGCAGTATTTT; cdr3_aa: CAWSLASSTDTQYF
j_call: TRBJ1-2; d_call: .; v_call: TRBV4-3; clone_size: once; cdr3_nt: TGCGCCAGCAGCCAAGATCGGGCAGGGAGCCAACATGGCTACACCTTC; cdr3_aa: CASSQDRAGSQHGYTF
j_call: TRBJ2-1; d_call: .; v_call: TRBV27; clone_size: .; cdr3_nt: TGTGCCAGCAGTCCAGCCCCATATTACAATGAGCAGTTCTTC; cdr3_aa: CASSPAPYYNEQFF
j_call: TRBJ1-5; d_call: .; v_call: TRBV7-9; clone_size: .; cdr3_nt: TGTGCCAGCAGCTCCGGGACACCGCATAGCAATCAGCCCCAGCATTTT; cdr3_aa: CASSSGTPHSNQPQHF
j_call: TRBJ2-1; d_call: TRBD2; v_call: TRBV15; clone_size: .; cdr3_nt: TGTGCCACCACTAGCGGGAGTGAGCAGTTCTTC; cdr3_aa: CATTSGSEQFF
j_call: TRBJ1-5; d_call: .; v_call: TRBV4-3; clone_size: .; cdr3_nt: TGCGCCAGCAGCCAAGACGCTCCTAGCAATCAGCCCCAGCATTTT; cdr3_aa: CASSQDAPSNQPQHF
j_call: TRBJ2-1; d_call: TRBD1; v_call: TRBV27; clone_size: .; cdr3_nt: TGTGCCAGCAGTTCAACAGGGGACGCCTACAATGAGCAGTTCTTC; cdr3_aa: CASSSTGDAYNEQFF
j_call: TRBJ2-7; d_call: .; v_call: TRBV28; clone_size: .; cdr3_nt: TGTGCCAGCAGTTCCGAGATAGTGCCGATACCCCCCGAGCAGTACTTC; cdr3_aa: CASSSEIVPIPPEQYF
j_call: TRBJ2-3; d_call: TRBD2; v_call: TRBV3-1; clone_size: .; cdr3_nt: TGTGCCAGCAGCCACCCCCTCGCGGGAGGGCGAGATACGCAGTATTTT; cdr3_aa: CASSHPLAGGRDTQYF
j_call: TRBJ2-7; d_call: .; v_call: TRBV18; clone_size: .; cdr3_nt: TGTGCCAGCTCACCATACCAGGGAGCCAACGAGCAGTACTTC; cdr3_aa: CASSPYQGANEQYF
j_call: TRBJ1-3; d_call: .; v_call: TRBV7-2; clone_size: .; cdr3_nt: TGTGCCAGCGCAATGGGGGGGACTGGAAACACCATATATTTT; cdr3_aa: CASAMGGTGNTIYF
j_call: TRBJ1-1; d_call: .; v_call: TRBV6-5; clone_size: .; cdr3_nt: TGTGCCAGCAGTTACTCGGGTGGGCCTGAAGCTTTCTTT; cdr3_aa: CASSYSGGPEAFF
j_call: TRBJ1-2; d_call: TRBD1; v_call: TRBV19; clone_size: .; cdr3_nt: TGTGCCAGTACCCCAAGGACAGGGACCCCGTACTATGGCTACACCTTC; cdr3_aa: CASTPRTGTPYYGYTF
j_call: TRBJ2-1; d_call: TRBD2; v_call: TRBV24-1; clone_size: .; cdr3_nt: TGTGCCACCAGTGATTTAGGGTCTAGCGGGACCGAACGGGGTGATGAGCAGTTCTTC; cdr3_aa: CATSDLGSSGTERGDEQFF
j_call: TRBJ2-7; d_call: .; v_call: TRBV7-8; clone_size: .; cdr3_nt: TGTGCCAGCAGCTTATCTGCTAGCGCCTACGAGCAGTACTTC; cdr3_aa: CASSLSASAYEQYF
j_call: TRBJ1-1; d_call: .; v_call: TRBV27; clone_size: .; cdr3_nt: TGTGCCAGCAGGGGGTTGGGAACTGAAGCTTTCTTT; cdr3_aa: CASRGLGTEAFF
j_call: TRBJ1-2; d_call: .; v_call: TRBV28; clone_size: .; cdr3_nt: TGTGCCAGCAGCCCGAACCGGGACAAACTAACTAACTATGGCTACACCTTC; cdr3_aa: CASSPNRDKLTNYGYTF
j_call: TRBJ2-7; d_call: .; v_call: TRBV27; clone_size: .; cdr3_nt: TGTGCCAGCAGTTTATCGTGGTCTGGGCAGCTCACCTACGAGCAGTACTTC; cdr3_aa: CASSLSWSGQLTYEQYF
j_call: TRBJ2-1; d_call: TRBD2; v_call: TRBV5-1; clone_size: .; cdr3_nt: TGCGCCAGCAGCTTTGAGACTAGCGGGGATTACAATGAGCAGTTCTTC; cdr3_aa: CASSFETSGDYNEQFF
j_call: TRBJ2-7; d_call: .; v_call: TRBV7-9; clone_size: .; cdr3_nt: TGTGCCAGCAGCTTATCCCTGGGAGCCTACGAGCAGTACTTC; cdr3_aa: CASSLSLGAYEQYF
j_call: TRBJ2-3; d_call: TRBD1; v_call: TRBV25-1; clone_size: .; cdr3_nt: TGTGCCAGCATCAGATCGGGGACAGGGGAAGGTGGTACGCAGTATTTT; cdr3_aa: CASIRSGTGEGGTQYF
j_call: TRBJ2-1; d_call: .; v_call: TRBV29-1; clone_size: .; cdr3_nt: TGCAGCGTCAGCTCCAGGACCTACAATGAGCAGTTCTTC; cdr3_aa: CSVSSRTYNEQFF
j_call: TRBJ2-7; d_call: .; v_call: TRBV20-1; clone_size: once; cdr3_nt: TGCAGTGCTAGTTCGGGCAGGGTGAGCTCCTACGAGCAGTACTTC; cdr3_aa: CSASSGRVSSYEQYF
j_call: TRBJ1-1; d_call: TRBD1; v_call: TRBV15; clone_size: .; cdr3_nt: TGTGCCACCAGCTCAGAGTGGCGGGGACAGGGAAGAGAAGCTTTCTTT; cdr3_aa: CATSSEWRGQGREAFF
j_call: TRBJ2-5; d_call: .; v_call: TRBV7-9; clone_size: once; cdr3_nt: TGTGCCAGCACCGATTTAGGGGCCATGGAGACCCAGTACTTC; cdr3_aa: CASTDLGAMETQYF
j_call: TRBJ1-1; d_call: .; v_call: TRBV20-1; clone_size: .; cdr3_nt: TGCAGTGCTAGAGATGGGTGGGACACTGAAGCTTTCTTT; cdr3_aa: CSARDGWDTEAFF
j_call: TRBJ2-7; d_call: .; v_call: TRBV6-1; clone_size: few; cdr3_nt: TGTGCCAGCAGCGGCACCTACTACGAGCAGTACTTC; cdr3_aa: CASSGTYYEQYF
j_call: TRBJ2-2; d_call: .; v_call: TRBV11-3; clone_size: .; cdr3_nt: TGTGCCAGCAGCCCTAACGGGCACCTTGGAGGGGAGCTGTTTTTT; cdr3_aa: CASSPNGHLGGELFF
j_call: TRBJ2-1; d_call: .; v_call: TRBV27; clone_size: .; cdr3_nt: TGTGCCAGCGGGAGCTTCTACGATGAGCAGTTCTTC; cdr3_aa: CASGSFYDEQFF
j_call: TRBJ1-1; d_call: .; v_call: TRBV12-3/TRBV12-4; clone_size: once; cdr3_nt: TGTGCCAGCAGAGGGGGATCCACTGAAGCTTTCTTT; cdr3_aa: CASRGGSTEAFF
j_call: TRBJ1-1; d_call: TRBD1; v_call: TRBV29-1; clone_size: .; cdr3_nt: TGCAGCGTGTCGGGACAGAACGGGGAAGACACTGAAGCTTTCTTT; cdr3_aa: CSVSGQNGEDTEAFF
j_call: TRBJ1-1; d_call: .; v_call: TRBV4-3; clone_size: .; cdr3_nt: TGCGCCAGCAGCCAAGTAAGGGACGACGACACTGAAGCTTTCTTT; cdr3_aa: CASSQVRDDDTEAFF
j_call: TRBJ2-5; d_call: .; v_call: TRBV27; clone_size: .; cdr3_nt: TGTGCCAGCAGTCCCCGGGGGGCGGAGGGCCAAGAGACCCAGTACTTC; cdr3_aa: CASSPRGAEGQETQYF
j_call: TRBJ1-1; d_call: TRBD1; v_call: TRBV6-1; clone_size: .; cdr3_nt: TGTGCCAGCAGTGAGGACAGGGGCGTTGAAGCTTTCTTT; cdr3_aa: CASSEDRGVEAFF
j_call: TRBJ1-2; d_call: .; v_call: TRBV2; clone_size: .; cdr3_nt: TGTGCCAGCAGTGGGGGGCCTGCCGGCTACACCTTC; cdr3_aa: CASSGGPAGYTF
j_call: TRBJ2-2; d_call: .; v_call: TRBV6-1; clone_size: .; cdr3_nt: TGTGCCAGCAGAGGGGGGAGGGGGGCTATCACCGGGGAGCTGTTTTTT; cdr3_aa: CASRGGRGAITGELFF